This T cell receptor (beta chain) was captured by sequencing in a study of Ad26.COV2.S vaccination and SARS-CoV-2 variants. Study-wide results and limits: Considerable breadth of spike-specific CD8+ and CD4+ T cell responses has reportedly been documented following vaccination. Non-spike TCR breadth showed similarity between vaccine and placebo recipients. Analyses that measured TCR breadth and depth may have underestimated total T cell responses.

Stated treatment: 15 to 20 received Ad26.COV2.S at low or high dose, single or two shots; 5 received placebo; per-sample allocation not given. On day 63 after the first injection, vaccine and placebo recipients gave samples. Expression of Wuhan-strain SARS-CoV-2 spike came from the Ad26 vector that formed the vaccine. Trimming cost V 6 bases and J 0 bases, with 15 bases left between them. Germline lookup yields CDR1 SGHAT and CDR2 FQNNGV. The CDR3 runs to 16 residues. This table comes from immunoSEQ multiplex PCR, and its TCRdb copy is limited to in-frame clones, with some not included. The sample lists 360,000 or so clones; about nine tenths were seen once. In regard to this clone: The antigen remains unidentified.

The source is a person between 18 and 65 years old who received the Ad26.COV2.S COVID-19 vaccine or a placebo. This specimen consisted of peripheral blood, obtained in a trial of Ad26.COV2.S vaccine versus placebo. V is TRBV11-2 and J is TRBJ1-3; tentative D call: TRBD1 (5 bases). CDR3 DNA: TGTGCCAGCAGAAAACTGGGGGGGAACTCTGGAAACACCATATATTTT. Its translation is CASRKLGGNSGNTIYF.